The 6 T cell receptor beta chains in this list originate from one sample, sequenced in a study of OX40 agonist ivuxolimab in advanced cancers. The method was the immunoSEQ multiplex PCR assay. TCRdb re-hosts the immuneACCESS table, in-frame sequences only. Its copies lack some clones; in the studies checked, an unresolved V gene accounts for under half of them, and the cause for the rest is not known. The sample table holds around 19,000 clones, of which more than 80% were seen once. Approximately 25% of the sample goes to the ten largest clones. The sample here was CD4+ or CD8+ T cells sorted from blood, taken in a trial of the OX40 agonist ivuxolimab. These receptors came from an adult with an advanced solid tumor such as melanoma, head and neck, liver or kidney cancer.

This rearrangement joins TRBV15 to TRBJ1-5, with D uncertain. CDR1 is LNHNV, CDR2 YYDKDF, per germline (reference sequence). The CDR3 consists of 14 residues. Deletions cut 5 bases from V and 7 bases from J, with 15 bases between. The chain's CDR3 is CATSLDRIGQPQHF. Written as DNA, the CDR3 is TGTGCCACCAGCTTGGACCGGATAGGACAGCCCCAGCATTTT.

In the case of this clone: Possible read error: a much larger clone is one base away. The CDR3 bases are TGTGCCAGCAGCCAAAGCAGGCACACAGATACGCAGTATTTT. Translated: CASSQSRHTDTQYF. The chain is built from TRBV14 and TRBJ2-3; D gene unclear. The V gene's germline CDR1 is SGHDN and CDR2 FVKESK. The CDR3 runs to 14 residues. Trimming removed 2 bases at V and 2 bases at J, with 8 bases between. Full variable domain (rest looked up from reference TRBV14 and TRBJ2-3): EAGVTQFPSHSVIEKGQTVTLRCDPISGHDNLYWYRRVMGKEIKFLLHFVKESKQDESGMPNNRFLAERTGGTYSTLKVQPAELEDSGVYFCASSQSRHTDTQYFGPGTRLTVL.

This chain links TRBV6-5 with TRBJ2-3; 10 bases are a match to TRBD1. CDR3 length: 15 residues. Germline-derived CDR1 and CDR2 are MNHEY and SVGAGI. V gave up 5 bases and J gave up 3 bases; unmatched junction bases: 5. In nucleotides, the CDR3 is TGTGCCAGCAGTCTGACAGGGGGCGCGACAGATACGCAGTATTTT. It translates to CASSLTGGATDTQYF.

This clone was counted once. The V and J genes are TRBV5-1 and TRBJ2-1, with D tentatively TRBD2 (5 bases). CDR1 and CDR2 from the germline V gene are SGHRS and YFSETQ. CDR3 length: 16 residues. Trimming removed 0 bases from V and 9 bases from J, with 19 bases in between. The CDR3 loop is CASSLGPGRVDGEQFF. CDR3 nucleotide sequence: TGCGCCAGCAGCTTGGGACCGGGAAGGGTTGACGGTGAGCAGTTCTTC.

The CDR3 DNA sequence: TGTGCCAGCAGCTTAAAGGGATGGGCTGTTGCAACTAATGAAAAACTGTTTTTT. This encodes CASSLKGWAVATNEKLFF. The chain employs TRBV13 and TRBJ1-4; D gene unclear. The CDR3 runs 18 residues. Germline CDR1 is PRHDT and CDR2 is FYEKMQ (reference sequence). V lost 2 bases and J 0 bases, leaving 16 bases between the germline ends.

This chain connects TRBV7-6 to TRBJ1-1; possibly TRBD1 for D (6 bases). V was shortened by 2 bases and J by 0 bases, with 7 bases between the two germline ends. Germline CDR1 and CDR2: SGHVS and FNYEAQ. CDR3 length: 14 residues. The CDR3 bases are TGTGCCAGCAGCTTACAGGGGATGAACACTGAAGCTTTCTTT. As protein: CASSLQGMNTEAFF.